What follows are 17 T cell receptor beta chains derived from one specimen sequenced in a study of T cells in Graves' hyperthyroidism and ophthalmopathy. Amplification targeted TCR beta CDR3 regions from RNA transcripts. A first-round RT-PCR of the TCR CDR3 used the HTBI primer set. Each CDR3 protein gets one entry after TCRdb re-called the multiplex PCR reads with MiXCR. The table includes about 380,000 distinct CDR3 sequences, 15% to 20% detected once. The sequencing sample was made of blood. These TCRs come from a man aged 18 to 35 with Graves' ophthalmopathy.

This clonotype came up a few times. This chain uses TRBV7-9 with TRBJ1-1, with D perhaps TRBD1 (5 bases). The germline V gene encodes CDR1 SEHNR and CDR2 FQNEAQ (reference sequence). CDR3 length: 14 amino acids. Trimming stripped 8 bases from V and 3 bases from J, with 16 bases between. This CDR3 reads CASHRFQGDTEAFF. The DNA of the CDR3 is TGTGCCAGCCACCGTTTTCAGGGAGACACTGAAGCTTTCTTT.

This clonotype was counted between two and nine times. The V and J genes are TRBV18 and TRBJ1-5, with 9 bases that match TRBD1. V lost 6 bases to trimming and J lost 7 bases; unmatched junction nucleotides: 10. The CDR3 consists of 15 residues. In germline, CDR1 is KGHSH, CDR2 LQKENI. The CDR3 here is CASSPNRGRGQPQHF. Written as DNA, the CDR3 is TGTGCCAGCTCGCCAAACAGGGGGCGAGGGCAGCCCCAGCATTTT.

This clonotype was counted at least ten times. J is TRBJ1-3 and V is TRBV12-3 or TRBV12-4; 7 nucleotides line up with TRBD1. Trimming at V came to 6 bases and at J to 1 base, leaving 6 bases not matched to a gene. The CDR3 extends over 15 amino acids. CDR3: CASSIGQVSGNTIYF. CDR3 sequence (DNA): TGTGCCAGCAGCATCGGACAGGTATCTGGAAACACCATATATTTT.

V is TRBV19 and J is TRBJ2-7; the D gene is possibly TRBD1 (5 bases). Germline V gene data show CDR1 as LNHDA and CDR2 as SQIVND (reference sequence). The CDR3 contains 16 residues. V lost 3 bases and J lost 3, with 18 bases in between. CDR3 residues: CASSIAAQGQGYEQYF. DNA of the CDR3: TGTGCCAGTAGTATCGCTGCGCAAGGGCAGGGCTACGAGCAGTACTTC. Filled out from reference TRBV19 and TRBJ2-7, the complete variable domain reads DGGITQSPKYLFRKEGQNVTLSCEQNLNHDAMYWYRQDPGQGLRLIYYSQIVNDFQKGDIAEGYSVSREKKESFPLTVTSAQKNPTAFYLCASSIAAQGQGYEQYFGPGTRLTVT.

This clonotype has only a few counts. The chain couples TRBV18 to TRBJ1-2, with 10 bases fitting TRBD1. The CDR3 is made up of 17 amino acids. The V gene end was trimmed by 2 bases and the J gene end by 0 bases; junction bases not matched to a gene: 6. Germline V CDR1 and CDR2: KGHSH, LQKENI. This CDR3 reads CASSPMGQGSTNYGYTF. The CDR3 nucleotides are TGTGCCAGCTCACCAATGGGACAGGGGTCGACTAACTATGGCTACACCTTC.

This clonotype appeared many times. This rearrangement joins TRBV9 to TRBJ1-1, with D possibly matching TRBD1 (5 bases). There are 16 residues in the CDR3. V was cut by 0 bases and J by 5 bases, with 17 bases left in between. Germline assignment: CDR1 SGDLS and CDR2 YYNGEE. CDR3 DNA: TGTGCCAGCAGCGTAGGGGTAAGGAGAGGGGAAACTGAAGCTTTCTTT. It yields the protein CASSVGVRRGETEAFF. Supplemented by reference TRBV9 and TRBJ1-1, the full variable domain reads DSGVTQTPKHLITATGQRVTLRCSPRSGDLSVYWYQQSLDQGLQFLIQYYNGEERAKGNILERFSAQQFPDLHSELNLSSLELGDSALYFCASSVGVRRGETEAFFGQGTRLTVV.

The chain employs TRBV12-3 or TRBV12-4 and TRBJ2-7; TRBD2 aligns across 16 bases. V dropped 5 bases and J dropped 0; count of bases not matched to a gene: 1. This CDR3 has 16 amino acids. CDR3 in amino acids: CASSGTSGGVSYEQYF. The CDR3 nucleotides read TGTGCCAGCAGTGGGACTAGCGGGGGGGTCTCCTACGAGCAGTACTTC.

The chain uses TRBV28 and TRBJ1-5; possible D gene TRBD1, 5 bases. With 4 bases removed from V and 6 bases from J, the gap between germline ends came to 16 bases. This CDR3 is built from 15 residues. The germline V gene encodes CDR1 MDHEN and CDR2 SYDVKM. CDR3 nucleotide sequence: TGTGCCAGCAGTTCCGTTCTCAGGGATGGTCAGCCCCAGCATTTT. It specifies CASSSVLRDGQPQHF.

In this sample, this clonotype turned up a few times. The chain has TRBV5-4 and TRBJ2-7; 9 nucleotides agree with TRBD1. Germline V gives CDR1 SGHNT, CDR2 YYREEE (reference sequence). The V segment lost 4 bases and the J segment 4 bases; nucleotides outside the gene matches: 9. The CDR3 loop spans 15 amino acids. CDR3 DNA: TGTGCCAGCAGCACACCGGGACAGGGAAATTACGAGCAGTACTTC. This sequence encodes CASSTPGQGNYEQYF.

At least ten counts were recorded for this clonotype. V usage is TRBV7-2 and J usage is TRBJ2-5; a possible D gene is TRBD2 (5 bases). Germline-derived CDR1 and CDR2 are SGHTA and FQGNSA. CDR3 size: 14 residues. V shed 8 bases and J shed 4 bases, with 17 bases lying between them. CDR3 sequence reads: CASSAGLDRETQYF. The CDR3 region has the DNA TGTGCCAGCTCCGCTGGACTGGACCGAGAGACCCAGTACTTC.

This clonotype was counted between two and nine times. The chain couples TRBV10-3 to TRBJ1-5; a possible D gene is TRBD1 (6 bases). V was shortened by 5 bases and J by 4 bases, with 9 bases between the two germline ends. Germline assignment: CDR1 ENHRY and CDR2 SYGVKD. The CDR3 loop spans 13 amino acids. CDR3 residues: CAISPGQNQPQHF. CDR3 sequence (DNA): TGTGCCATCAGTCCTGGACAGAATCAGCCCCAGCATTTT.

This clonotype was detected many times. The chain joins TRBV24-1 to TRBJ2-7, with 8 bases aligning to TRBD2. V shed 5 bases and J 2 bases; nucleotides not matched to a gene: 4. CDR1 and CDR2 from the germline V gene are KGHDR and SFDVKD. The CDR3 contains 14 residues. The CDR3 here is CATSAAGGPYEQYF. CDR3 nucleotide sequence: TGTGCCACCAGTGCCGCGGGGGGCCCCTACGAGCAGTACTTC.

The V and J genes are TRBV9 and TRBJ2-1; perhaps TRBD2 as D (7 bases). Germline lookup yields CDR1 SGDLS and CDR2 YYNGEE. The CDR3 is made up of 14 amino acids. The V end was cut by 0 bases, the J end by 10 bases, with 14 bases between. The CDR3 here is CASSVGDGGREQFF. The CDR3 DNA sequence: TGTGCCAGCAGCGTAGGGGACGGGGGGCGGGAGCAGTTCTTC.

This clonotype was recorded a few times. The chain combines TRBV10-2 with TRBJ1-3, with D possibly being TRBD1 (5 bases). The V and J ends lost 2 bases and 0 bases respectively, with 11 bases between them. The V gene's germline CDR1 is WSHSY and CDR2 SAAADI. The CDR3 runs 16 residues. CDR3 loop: CASSERRGFSGNTIYF. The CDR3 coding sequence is TGCGCCAGCAGTGAGCGCCGGGGCTTCTCTGGAAACACCATATATTTT.

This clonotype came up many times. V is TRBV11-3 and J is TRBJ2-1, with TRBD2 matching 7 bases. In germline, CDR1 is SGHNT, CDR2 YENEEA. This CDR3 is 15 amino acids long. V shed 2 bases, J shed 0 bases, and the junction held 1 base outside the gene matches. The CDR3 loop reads CASSLPGGSYNEQFF. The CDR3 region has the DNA TGTGCCAGCAGCTTACCGGGGGGCTCCTACAATGAGCAGTTCTTC.

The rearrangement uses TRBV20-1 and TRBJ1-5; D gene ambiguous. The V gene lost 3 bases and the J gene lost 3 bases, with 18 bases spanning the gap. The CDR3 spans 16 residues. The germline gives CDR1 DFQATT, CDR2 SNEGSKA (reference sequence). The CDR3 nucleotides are TGCAGTGCTAGCCAAGAACGCAGGCCCTACAATCAGCCCCAGCATTTT. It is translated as CSASQERRPYNQPQHF.

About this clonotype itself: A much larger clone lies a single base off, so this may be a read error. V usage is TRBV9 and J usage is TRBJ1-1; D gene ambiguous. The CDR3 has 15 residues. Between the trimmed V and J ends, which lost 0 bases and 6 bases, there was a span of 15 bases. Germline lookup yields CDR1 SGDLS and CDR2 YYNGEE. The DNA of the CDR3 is TGTGCCAGCAGCGTAGGGAGTTTGCGAAACGCTGAAGCTTTCTTT. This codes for CASSVGSLRNAEAFF.